One sample yielded the 30 T cell receptor beta chains listed below, sequenced in a study of T cells in Graves' hyperthyroidism and ophthalmopathy. Amplification yielded TCR beta CDR3 regions, with RNA transcripts as the source. First-round RT-PCR targeting the TCR CDR3 was performed with the HTBI primer set. TCRdb re-analysed the multiplex PCR reads in MiXCR, keeping a single row per CDR3 protein. The sample has about 620,000 distinct CDR3 sequences; about 16% are singletons. Sequenced material: blood. The receptors were sampled from a woman aged 30 to 39 with Graves' hyperthyroidism.

The genes are TRBV5-4 and TRBJ2-7; 10 bases align to TRBD1. V lost 1 base to trimming and J lost 5 bases; unmatched junction nucleotides: 9. Germline V gene lookup returns CDR1 SGHNT and CDR2 YYREEE (reference sequence). The CDR3 runs 16 residues. The CDR3 DNA sequence: TGTGCCAGCAGCTTGTCGCCGGGACAGGGGACCGACGAGCAGTACTTC. Amino acids: CASSLSPGQGTDEQYF.

This clonotype was seen only a few times. The V call is TRBV29-1, the J call TRBJ1-1, with 9 bases identical to TRBD1. The length of the CDR3 is 13 residues. J was trimmed by 5 bases and V by 6 bases; bases with no gene match: 7. Germline CDR1 reads SQVTM; CDR2 reads ANQGSEA. The CDR3 protein is CSVKQGAGTEAFF. CDR3 in DNA: TGCAGCGTGAAACAGGGGGCGGGTACTGAAGCTTTCTTT.

This clonotype was recorded at least ten times. V and J are TRBV11-3 and TRBJ2-1, with 7 bases lining up with TRBD1. V lost 6 bases, J lost 4 bases, and 6 bases stayed unmatched. Germline V gives CDR1 SGHNT, CDR2 YENEEA. The CDR3 runs to 14 residues. CDR3 coding DNA: TGTGCCAGCAGACGACAGGGCCCTTACAATGAGCAGTTCTTC. Translated, it gives CASRRQGPYNEQFF.

The chain carries TRBV20-1 and TRBJ2-7, with 10 bases lining up with TRBD1. The V gene end was trimmed by 6 bases and the J gene end by 4 bases; junction bases not matched to a gene: 9. The CDR3 contains 14 residues. CDR1 and CDR2 from the germline V gene are DFQATT and SNEGSKA (reference sequence). The CDR3 region has the DNA TGCAGTGCCCAAGGGACAGGGGAGGCATACGAGCAGTACTTC. It encodes CSAQGTGEAYEQYF.

This clonotype came up many times. The chain is built from TRBV3-1 and TRBJ2-7; 10 bases align to TRBD2. In germline, CDR1 is LGHDT, CDR2 YNNKEL (reference sequence). The CDR3 extends over 14 amino acids. J was trimmed by 5 bases and V by 4 bases; bases with no gene match: 5. The CDR3 DNA reads TGTGCCAGCAGCCCGGGACTAGCGCCTAACGAGCAGTACTTC. The encoded protein is CASSPGLAPNEQYF.

The rearrangement links TRBV7-2 to TRBJ2-1; 10 bases are a match to TRBD1. Germline V lookup: CDR1 SGHTA, CDR2 FQGNSA. CDR3 length equals 19 residues. V lost 3 bases to trimming and J lost 1 base; unmatched junction nucleotides: 12. Here the CDR3 DNA reads TGTGCCAGCAGCTTCCCCGGGACAGGGGCCTCGCTATCCTACAATGAGCAGTTCTTC. The encoded protein is CASSFPGTGASLSYNEQFF.

This clonotype has more than one count but fewer than ten. The rearrangement uses TRBV19 and TRBJ2-1; D perhaps matches TRBD2 (5 bases). The germline CDR1 and CDR2 sequences are LNHDA and SQIVND (reference sequence). This CDR3 has 14 amino acids. The V and J ends lost 4 bases and 1 base respectively, with 8 bases between them. For the CDR3, the DNA is TGTGCCAGTAGTAACCGGGGATCCTACAATGAGCAGTTCTTC. Protein: CASSNRGSYNEQFF. Full variable domain (missing parts from reference TRBV19 and TRBJ2-1): DGGITQSPKYLFRKEGQNVTLSCEQNLNHDAMYWYRQDPGQGLRLIYYSQIVNDFQKGDIAEGYSVSREKKESFPLTVTSAQKNPTAFYLCASSNRGSYNEQFFGPGTRLTVL.

The chain couples TRBV30 to TRBJ2-4, with D perhaps TRBD2 (6 bases). The CDR3 spans 15 residues. Germline CDR1 is GTSNPN and CDR2 is SVGIG (reference sequence). Trimming shortened V by 1 base and J by 0 bases, and 10 bases separated the two germline ends. The CDR3 region is CAWSAGGTAKNIQYF. The CDR3, as DNA: TGTGCCTGGAGTGCCGGCGGGACAGCCAAAAACATTCAGTACTTC. Supplemented by reference TRBV30 and TRBJ2-4, the full variable domain reads SQTIHQWPATLVQPVGSPLSLECTVEGTSNPNLYWYRQAAGRGLQLLFYSVGIGQISSEVPQNLSASRPQDRQFILSSKKLLLSDSGFYLCAWSAGGTAKNIQYFGAGTRLSVL.

This clonotype was detected many times. The rearrangement joins TRBV7-8 to TRBJ2-3, with 11 positions matching TRBD2. Germline V lookup: CDR1 SGHVS, CDR2 FQNEAQ. The junction had 18 bases not matched to a gene; V was cut back by 4 bases and J by 0 bases. The CDR3 runs to 21 residues. CDR3 in amino acids: CASSSPRSSGRTPLSTDTQYF. The CDR3 DNA is TGTGCCAGCAGCTCACCTCGGTCTAGCGGGAGGACCCCACTAAGCACAGATACGCAGTATTTT.

This clonotype was detected many times. The V and J genes are TRBV30 and TRBJ1-2, with D perhaps TRBD1 (5 bases). Germline CDR1 reads GTSNPN; CDR2 reads SVGIG (reference sequence). The CDR3 contains 14 residues. Trimming left V 4 bases short and J 3 bases short, with 15 bases between. CDR3 sequence reads: CAWTLTAWYYGYTF. CDR3 DNA sequence: TGTGCCTGGACGTTGACAGCGTGGTACTATGGCTACACCTTC.

This clonotype appeared many times. The rearrangement joins TRBV5-6 to TRBJ1-3, with D possibly being TRBD1 (5 bases). Germline V gives CDR1 SGHDT, CDR2 YYEEEE. The CDR3 sequence is 14 residues long. V was cut by 4 bases and J by 1 base, with 9 bases left in between. The CDR3 region is CASSPRGSGNTIYF. CDR3 bases: TGTGCCAGCAGCCCTCGGGGGTCTGGAAACACCATATATTTT.

This clonotype has at least ten counts. V usage is TRBV12-3 or TRBV12-4 and J usage is TRBJ1-1, with D unresolved. The CDR3 is 11 residues long. V was pared by 8 bases and J by 2 bases, with 6 bases between. The CDR3: CASLGNTEAFF. As DNA, the CDR3 is TGTGCCAGCCTGGGCAACACTGAAGCTTTCTTT.

V and J are TRBV9 and TRBJ2-3; D perhaps matches TRBD1 (6 bases). Germline lookup yields CDR1 SGDLS and CDR2 YYNGEE. V shed 1 base and J shed 1 base, with 10 bases lying between them. This CDR3 region has 15 residues. CDR3 sequence reads: CASSVSTGRTDTQYF. The CDR3 DNA is TGTGCCAGCAGCGTAAGTACAGGGCGCACAGATACGCAGTATTTT. The complete variable domain, with remaining parts taken from reference TRBV9 and TRBJ2-3, reads DSGVTQTPKHLITATGQRVTLRCSPRSGDLSVYWYQQSLDQGLQFLIQYYNGEERAKGNILERFSAQQFPDLHSELNLSSLELGDSALYFCASSVSTGRTDTQYFGPGTRLTVL.

In DNA form, the CDR3 reads TGCGCCAGCAGCTTGATAGCTTCGGGGGCGGGTGGCTACACCTTC. This sequence encodes CASSLIASGAGGYTF. The chain links TRBV5-1 to TRBJ1-2, with a tentative D call TRBD1 (6 bases). This CDR3 comprises 15 residues. V was clipped by 1 base and J by 7 bases, with 17 bases between them. Germline V gene lookup returns CDR1 SGHRS and CDR2 YFSETQ.

This clonotype was observed many times. The V call is TRBV28, the J call TRBJ2-7; 7 bases are a match to TRBD1. The trim removed 5 bases at V and 6 bases at J, leaving 7 bases unmatched. The CDR3 covers 13 residues. Germline CDR1 MDHEN, CDR2 SYDVKM. Written as DNA, the CDR3 is TGTGCCAGCAGTCTCGGACAGGCCCGCGAGCAGTACTTC. Translated: CASSLGQAREQYF.

This clonotype was seen more than once but under ten times. The genes are TRBV5-1 and TRBJ2-7; TRBD2 might be the D (5 bases). This CDR3 comprises 17 residues. Germline V gives CDR1 SGHRS, CDR2 YFSETQ. With 4 bases removed from V and 0 bases from J, the gap between germline ends came to 20 bases. CDR3 loop: CASSESPERTYSYEQYF. CDR3 sequence (DNA): TGCGCCAGCAGCGAGAGCCCGGAGCGGACCTACTCCTACGAGCAGTACTTC.

About this clonotype: A much larger clone is a single base away; this may be a read error. The rearrangement joins TRBV12-3 or TRBV12-4 to TRBJ2-1; tentatively, D is TRBD2 (6 bases). The J call may be faulty, since TRBJ2-7 better matches the DNA end. The CDR3 extends over 14 amino acids. CDR3 coding DNA: TGTGCCAGCAGTAATCGGAGGGGATACAATGAGCAGTACTTC. Amino acids: CASSNRRGYNEQYF.

The chain couples TRBV28 to TRBJ2-7, with D unresolved. The CDR3 is 18 amino acids. The germline V and J ends were trimmed by 5 bases and 2 bases, with 25 bases remaining between them. Germline values: CDR1 MDHEN, CDR2 SYDVKM. The CDR3 sequence is CASSPLIFGPPSPYEQYF. The CDR3 bases are TGTGCCAGCAGTCCATTGATATTTGGACCACCCTCACCCTACGAGCAGTACTTC. Based on the CDR3 plus reference TRBV28 and TRBJ2-7, the full variable domain is DVKVTQSSRYLVKRTGEKVFLECVQDMDHENMFWYRQDPGLGLRLIYFSYDVKMKEKGDIPEGYSVSREKKERFSLILESASTNQTSMYLCASSPLIFGPPSPYEQYFGPGTRLTVT.

This clonotype showed up many times. The rearrangement uses TRBV11-2 and TRBJ2-7; D is possibly TRBD2 (5 bases). Trimming took 1 base from V and 7 from J, leaving 14 bases between them. CDR1 is SGHAT, CDR2 FQNNGV, per germline. The CDR3 sequence is 14 residues long. The CDR3 protein is CASSLVSGSGEQYF. The CDR3, as DNA: TGTGCCAGCAGCTTAGTATCGGGGTCCGGAGAGCAGTACTTC.

The genes are TRBV19 and TRBJ2-7; the D is unclear. V was cut by 3 bases and J by 4 bases, with 10 bases left in between. Germline-derived CDR1 and CDR2 are LNHDA and SQIVND (reference sequence). CDR3 length: 13 residues. CDR3 region: CASSMGQVYEQYF. CDR3 in DNA: TGTGCCAGTAGTATGGGTCAGGTATACGAGCAGTACTTC.

This clonotype was detected only a few times. This rearrangement joins TRBV12-5 to TRBJ2-1; 7 nucleotides match TRBD2. Losses at the gene ends were 2 bases for V and 5 bases for J; bases not matched to a gene: 9. The CDR3 is made up of 16 amino acids. Germline V gene data show CDR1 as LGHNT and CDR2 as FRNRAP. CDR3 sequence: CASGLWGGGRNNEQFF. CDR3 sequence (DNA): TGTGCTAGTGGTTTGTGGGGGGGGGGTAGGAACAATGAGCAGTTCTTC.

This clonotype was found many times. V is TRBV12-3 or TRBV12-4 and J is TRBJ1-2; possible D gene TRBD1, 6 bases. This CDR3 comprises 16 residues. V lost 3 bases and J 8 bases, leaving 22 bases between the germline ends. In DNA, the CDR3 is TGTGCCAGCAGTTTTGCTCGGGGGGGCCCAAGGAAGGGCTACACCTTC. Residues: CASSFARGGPRKGYTF.

This clonotype was counted a few times. V is TRBV6-5 and J is TRBJ1-1; D is uncertain. The CDR3 extends over 13 amino acids. V was trimmed by 0 bases and J by 6 bases, leaving 8 bases between them. Germline CDR1 is MNHEY and CDR2 is SVGAGI. The CDR3 loop is CASSYSHRAEAFF. The CDR3 nucleotides read TGTGCCAGCAGTTACTCCCATAGGGCTGAAGCTTTCTTT.

This clonotype came up many times. The V call is TRBV2, the J call TRBJ2-3, with TRBD2 as a possible D gene (5 bases). The CDR3 is 12 residues long. V was cut by 4 bases and J by 6 bases, with 8 bases left in between. Germline V lookup: CDR1 SNHLY, CDR2 FYNNEI. The CDR3 nucleotides read TGTGCCAGCAGTGGGACTCGCGATACGCAGTATTTT. It codes for CASSGTRDTQYF.

A remark on this clonotype: This may arise from a read error, as a much more abundant clone is one base away. The rearrangement uses TRBV15 and TRBJ2-7; unclear D gene. This CDR3 contains 15 residues. Per germline, CDR1 LNHNV and CDR2 YYDKDF (reference sequence). The CDR3 loop reads CVTSRRNRRDYEQYF. The CDR3, as DNA: TGTGTCACCAGCAGACGGAACCGAAGGGATTACGAGCAGTACTTC.

V usage is TRBV12-3 or TRBV12-4 and J usage is TRBJ1-6; tentative D call: TRBD1 (6 bases). The germline V and J ends were trimmed by 9 bases and 9 bases, with 18 bases remaining between them. This CDR3 comprises 14 residues. The chain's CDR3 is CARVHTGSFSPLHF. In DNA form, the CDR3 reads TGTGCCAGAGTACATACAGGGAGCTTTTCACCCCTCCACTTT.

This sequence joins TRBV3-1 and TRBJ1-5; D not resolved. CDR3 length equals 12 residues. Trimming shortened V by 6 bases and J by 7 bases, and 10 bases separated the two germline ends. The V gene's germline CDR1 is LGHDT and CDR2 YNNKEL (reference sequence). The DNA for the CDR3 is TGTGCCAGCAGTCGAACGGCCCAGCCCCAGCATTTT. It is translated as CASSRTAQPQHF.

There are many counts of this clonotype. The CDR3 region is CAISESRGEQYF. As DNA, the CDR3 is TGTGCCATCAGTGAGTCAAGAGGGGAGCAGTACTTC. This chain links TRBV10-3 with TRBJ2-7; D perhaps matches TRBD2 (5 bases). The CDR3 spans 12 residues. The germline V gene has CDR1 ENHRY and CDR2 SYGVKD. Between the trimmed V and J ends, which lost 0 bases and 7 bases, there was a span of 7 bases.

This clonotype was observed many times. J is TRBJ2-3 and V is TRBV18, with a possible D match to TRBD1 (5 bases). The CDR3 is made up of 14 amino acids. Looked up from germline, CDR1 is KGHSH and CDR2 is LQKENI. The germline V and J ends were trimmed by 6 bases and 0 bases, with 10 bases remaining between them. CDR3 loop: CASSSGYSTDTQYF. The DNA for the CDR3 is TGTGCCAGCTCGTCAGGGTATAGCACAGATACGCAGTATTTT.

This chain joins TRBV6-2 or TRBV6-3 and TRBJ1-2, with D uncertain. The length of the CDR3 is 13 residues. The germline V and J ends were trimmed by 8 bases and 1 base, with 11 bases remaining between them. CDR1 MNHEY and CDR2 SVGEGT come from the germline V gene. CDR3 loop: CASQSEFNYGYTF. As DNA, the CDR3 is TGTGCCAGCCAATCGGAGTTTAACTATGGCTACACCTTC.